These 7 T cell receptor beta chains came from one sample sequenced in a study of regulatory dendritic cells for organ transplantation. The method was immunoSEQ multiplex PCR; TCRdb's version includes in-frame clones alone and lacks a portion of them. The repertoire holds about 21,000 clones, less than 90% seen once, with under 0.3% in the top ten. Their recognized antigens are unknown. Allogeneic regulatory or mature dendritic cells were co-cultured for more than 4 days with CFSE-labeled sorted T cells at 1:10. Input material: naive CD4+ T cells from blood cultured with dendritic cells. This sample's subset: CD45RA+ naive T cells. The receptors were gathered from a human donor in good health.

This chain uses TRBV6-5 with TRBJ2-1; 9 bases fit TRBD2. Per germline, CDR1 MNHEY and CDR2 SVGAGI. After removal of 6 bases from V and 7 bases from J, the junction contained 10 bases not matched to a gene. This CDR3 comprises 15 residues. In nucleotides, the CDR3 is TGTGCCAGCAGCCTTAGCGGGGGTCACCTTAATGAGCAGTTCTTC. Protein sequence: CASSLSGGHLNEQFF.

For the CDR3, the DNA is TGTGCCAGCACCAAAGACCTAGGGGGGCAAGGAAACACCATATATTTT. It is translated as CASTKDLGGQGNTIYF. The chain combines TRBV27 with TRBJ1-3; the D gene is possibly TRBD1 (6 bases). V lost 7 bases and J lost 4, with 20 bases in between. The germline V gene has CDR1 MNHEY and CDR2 SMNVEV (reference sequence). The CDR3 runs to 16 residues.

This chain uses TRBV6-1 with TRBJ2-7; weak D call: TRBD2 (5 bases). V lost 7 bases and J lost 3, with 10 bases in between. The CDR3 is 12 amino acids. Germline V CDR1 and CDR2: MNHNS, SASEGT. The CDR3 sequence: CASKFRGYEQYF. The CDR3 DNA follows: TGTGCCAGCAAATTCCGGGGCTACGAGCAGTACTTC.

This clone was recorded a few times. The chain joins TRBV2 to TRBJ1-2; possible D gene TRBD1, 5 bases. Trimming shortened V by 6 bases and J by 6 bases, and 14 bases separated the two germline ends. Germline values: CDR1 SNHLY, CDR2 FYNNEI. The CDR3 is 13 amino acids. CDR3 in amino acids: CASSGTGGNGYTF. CDR3 DNA sequence: TGTGCCAGCAGCGGGACGGGAGGGAATGGCTACACCTTC.

V and J are TRBV19 and TRBJ2-7, with D possibly being TRBD1 (6 bases). V was shortened by 3 bases and J by 1 base, with 25 bases between the two germline ends. Per the germline V gene, CDR1 is LNHDA and CDR2 is SQIVND (reference sequence). This CDR3 is 19 amino acids long. The CDR3 DNA is TGTGCCAGTAGTATGCCCCGGGACATGGGCCTATCGGGATCCTACGAGCAGTACTTC. It yields the protein CASSMPRDMGLSGSYEQYF. Full variable domain (rest looked up from reference TRBV19 and TRBJ2-7): DGGITQSPKYLFRKEGQNVTLSCEQNLNHDAMYWYRQDPGQGLRLIYYSQIVNDFQKGDIAEGYSVSREKKESFPLTVTSAQKNPTAFYLCASSMPRDMGLSGSYEQYFGPGTRLTVT.

The V gene is TRBV7-2, the J gene TRBJ2-1; D gene ambiguous. This CDR3 contains 13 residues. Trimming removed 3 bases at V and 5 bases at J, with 8 bases between. Germline V gene data show CDR1 as SGHTA and CDR2 as FQGNSA. This chain's CDR3 is CASSFGWDNEQFF. In nucleotides, the CDR3 is TGTGCCAGCAGCTTTGGGTGGGACAATGAGCAGTTCTTC.

This clone was seen only a few times. The V gene is TRBV5-1, the J gene TRBJ2-4; tentatively, D is TRBD2 (5 bases). V lost 0 bases, J lost 0 bases, and 10 bases lay in between. The CDR3 covers 16 residues. The V gene's germline CDR1 is SGHRS and CDR2 YFSETQ. CDR3 sequence (DNA): TGCGCCAGCAGCTTGGGCGCGGGTCAAGCCAAAAACATTCAGTACTTC. The encoded protein is CASSLGAGQAKNIQYF. Full variable domain (missing parts from reference TRBV5-1 and TRBJ2-4): KAGVTQTPRYLIKTRGQQVTLSCSPISGHRSVSWYQQTPGQGLQFLFEYFSETQRNKGNFPGRFSGRQFSNSRSEMNVSTLELGDSALYLCASSLGAGQAKNIQYFGAGTRLSVL.